The 16 T cell receptor beta chains below come from one sample, sequenced in a study of blood T cell repertoires in COVID-19. Sequencing was performed with immunoSEQ multiplex PCR; in TCRdb, only in-frame clones are kept and a portion is missing. The sample holds some 200,000 clones, around nine tenths seen once. The sample consisted of peripheral blood. These receptors were obtained from a man aged 35-49 years with active or convalescent COVID-19.

The chain combines TRBV6-1 with TRBJ1-1, with D uncertain. This CDR3 is built from 13 residues. Germline CDR1 MNHNS, CDR2 SASEGT. V dropped 10 bases and J dropped 5 bases, with 17 bases sitting between them. CDR3 bases: TGTGCCACCGAGCGCGTGGAGTCGACTGAAGCTTTCTTT. It codes for CATERVESTEAFF.

This clone was recorded once. This chain uses TRBV5-6 with TRBJ1-5; TRBD1 agrees at 8 bases. The CDR3 length is 15 residues. From germline, CDR1 is SGHDT and CDR2 YYEEEE. The V gene end was trimmed by 4 bases and the J gene end by 5 bases; junction bases not matched to a gene: 8. Here the CDR3 reads CASSQTRGQHQPQHF. CDR3 DNA: TGTGCCAGCAGCCAAACCAGGGGGCAGCATCAGCCCCAGCATTTT. Full variable domain (rest looked up from reference TRBV5-6 and TRBJ1-5): DAGVTQSPTHLIKTRGQQVTLRCSPKSGHDTVSWYQQALGQGPQFIFQYYEEEERQRGNFPDRFSGHQFPNYSSELNVNALLLGDSALYLCASSQTRGQHQPQHFGDGTRLSIL.

This clone was seen a single time. This chain uses TRBV29-1 with TRBJ1-2; weak D call: TRBD1 (5 bases). CDR1 is SQVTM and CDR2 is ANQGSEA in the germline V gene. The length of the CDR3 is 13 residues. V shed 3 bases and J shed 7 bases, with 15 bases lying between them. CDR3 DNA: TGCAGCGTTGAGAGGCAGGGTTTGGGTGGCTACACCTTC. Its translation is CSVERQGLGGYTF.

This clone was observed once. The junction departs from the called germline gene at one end, perhaps through a read error. The chain joins TRBV3-1 (or the pseudogene TRBV3-2) to TRBJ1-1; the match to TRBD1 covers 8 bases. The germline V gene has CDR1 LGHDT and CDR2 YNNKEL (reference sequence). CDR3 size: 15 residues. The CDR3 sequence: CASTQLGRGLTEAFF. CDR3 DNA sequence: TGTGCCAGCACCCAATTAGGCAGGGGGCTCACTGAAGCTTTCTTT.

V gene TRBV5-6 combines with J gene TRBJ2-4; D is possibly TRBD1 (5 bases). V was clipped by 6 bases and J by 0 bases, with 10 bases between them. CDR1 and CDR2 from the germline V gene are SGHDT and YYEEEE. CDR3 length equals 14 residues. The CDR3 loop reads CASKARVAKNIQYF. The CDR3 region has the DNA TGTGCCAGCAAGGCCAGGGTAGCCAAAAACATTCAGTACTTC.

V gene TRBV27 combines with J gene TRBJ2-7, with D possibly matching TRBD1 (6 bases). Trimming shortened V by 4 bases and J by 4 bases, and 17 bases separated the two germline ends. The CDR3 has 15 amino acids. The germline V gene has CDR1 MNHEY and CDR2 SMNVEV (reference sequence). The CDR3 region is CASSSLLQGRYEQYF. The CDR3 nucleotides read TGTGCCAGCAGTTCCCTTCTCCAGGGGCGGTACGAGCAGTACTTC.

This clone was seen a handful of times. CDR3 bases: TGTGCCAGCAGCGTCGGGGAGGGGAAGGGGGAAAAACTGTTTTTT. Translated: CASSVGEGKGEKLFF. The rearrangement joins TRBV21-1 to TRBJ1-4. TRBV21-1 constitutes a pseudogene. The CDR3 extends over 15 amino acids.

V is TRBV6-5 and J is TRBJ1-1; D possibly corresponds to TRBD1 (6 bases). The CDR3 is 14 residues long. The germline gives CDR1 MNHEY, CDR2 SVGAGI. The germline V and J ends were trimmed by 1 base and 8 bases, with 14 bases remaining between them. The CDR3 DNA is TGTGCCAGCAGTTACTTAGGGGGGAGGGGGGAAGCTTTCTTT. It is translated as CASSYLGGRGEAFF.

The V call is TRBV7-9, the J call TRBJ1-5; possibly TRBD1 for D (5 bases). V lost 3 bases and J lost 5, with 11 bases in between. The CDR3 loop spans 14 amino acids. The germline V gene has CDR1 SEHNR and CDR2 FQNEAQ (reference sequence). The CDR3 protein is CASSFSGVDQPQHF. In DNA, the CDR3 is TGTGCCAGCAGCTTCTCGGGGGTGGATCAGCCCCAGCATTTT. Full variable domain (remainder filled in from reference TRBV7-9 and TRBJ1-5): DTGVSQNPRHKITKRGQNVTFRCDPISEHNRLYWYRQTLGQGPEFLTYFQNEAQLEKSRLLSDRFSAERPKGSFSTLEIQRTEQGDSAMYLCASSFSGVDQPQHFGDGTRLSIL.

The V call is TRBV25-1, the J call TRBJ1-1, with TRBD1 as a possible D gene (6 bases). The CDR3 has 14 residues. Trimming stripped 3 bases from V and 5 bases from J, with 13 bases between. Germline CDR1 and CDR2: MGHDK and SYGVNS. CDR3: CASSELQGRTEAFF. The CDR3 DNA follows: TGTGCCAGCAGTGAGTTACAGGGACGGACTGAAGCTTTCTTT. Using reference TRBV25-1 and TRBJ1-1 for the parts outside the CDR3, the full variable domain is EADIYQTPRYLVIGTGKKITLECSQTMGHDKMYWYQQDPGMELHLIHYSYGVNSTEKGDLSSESTVSRIRTEHFPLTLESARPSHTSQYLCASSELQGRTEAFFGQGTRLTVV.

The chain links TRBV5-1 to TRBJ2-3; D is possibly TRBD1 (6 bases). Trimming cost V 6 bases and J 0 bases, with 23 bases left between them. Germline lookup yields CDR1 SGHRS and CDR2 YFSETQ. CDR3 length equals 18 residues. The CDR3 DNA sequence: TGCGCCAGCACAAAAAACCCTTTACAGGGATATAGCACAGATACGCAGTATTTT. Translated, it gives CASTKNPLQGYSTDTQYF.

This rearrangement joins TRBV10-3 to TRBJ1-3; D unresolved. Germline V CDR1 and CDR2: ENHRY, SYGVKD. The ends were cut back, 3 bases at V and 0 bases at J, with 6 bases in the middle. This CDR3 spans 14 amino acids. The CDR3 nucleotides read TGTGCCATCAGTGACAGGCCCTCTGGAAACACCATATATTTT. Its protein product is CAISDRPSGNTIYF.

The J gene is TRBJ1-4, the V gene TRBV29-1; maybe TRBD1 (6 bases). Germline CDR1 is SQVTM and CDR2 is ANQGSEA. V was cut by 5 bases and J by 6 bases, with 16 bases left in between. The CDR3 sequence is 14 residues long. The CDR3 bases are TGCAGCGTTCAGACAGGCCGGGACGATGAAAAACTGTTTTTT. It encodes CSVQTGRDDEKLFF.

The chain is built from TRBV11-3 and TRBJ1-5; no clear D. V gave up 2 bases and J gave up 3 bases, with 5 bases separating them. The length of the CDR3 is 13 residues. The germline V gene encodes CDR1 SGHNT and CDR2 YENEEA. In DNA, the CDR3 is TGTGCCAGCAGCTTAACAGTCAATCAGCCCCAGCATTTT. The encoded protein is CASSLTVNQPQHF.

This clone was observed a single time. The chain carries TRBV11-2 and TRBJ1-2, with D possibly TRBD1 on 5 matching bases. Looked up from germline, CDR1 is SGHAT and CDR2 is FQNNGV. The V and J ends lost 1 base and 1 base respectively, with 7 bases between them. The CDR3 consists of 14 residues. This CDR3 reads CASSLGGVNYGYTF. The CDR3 DNA reads TGTGCCAGCAGCTTAGGGGGGGTTAACTATGGCTACACCTTC.

The chain carries TRBV19 and TRBJ1-5; the D is unclear. The germline V gene encodes CDR1 LNHDA and CDR2 SQIVND (reference sequence). The V end lost 5 bases, the J end lost 6 bases, and 11 bases lay between the germline ends. This CDR3 contains 13 residues. The CDR3 sequence: CASSWEVAQPQHF. The DNA of the CDR3 is TGTGCCAGTAGTTGGGAGGTGGCTCAGCCCCAGCATTTT.